This T cell receptor (beta chain) is drawn from a study of identical twins. On this clonotype: The target antigen is unknown.

Findings and limits, study-wide: Carriage of fewer insertions was seen in abundant cord blood beta clonotypes, whereas memory repertoires showed none. Out-of-frame alpha sequences common to twins exhibited an excess of low generation probability. Monozygotic twin pairs showed more out-of-frame TCR alpha sharing than models estimated.

CDR1 is DFQATT, CDR2 SNEGSKA, per germline (reference sequence). The CDR3 spans 13 residues. The V and J ends lost 6 bases and 2 bases respectively, with 12 bases between them. TCRdb fed the 5' RACE reads into MiXCR, producing one record per CDR3 protein. The profile shows fewer than 350,000 distinct CDR3 sequences, about 8% of them singletons. These sequences were also reported in another study, on yellow fever vaccine responses in identical twins.

This chain connects TRBV20-1 to TRBJ2-3; weak D call: TRBD2 (6 bases). This receptor was obtained from a woman aged 18-30 years in good health. Specimen: memory (CD45RO+) T cells sorted from blood. CDR3 nucleotide sequence: TGCAGTGCGTACGGGAGTGACACAGATACGCAGTATTTT. Its translation is CSAYGSDTDTQYF.